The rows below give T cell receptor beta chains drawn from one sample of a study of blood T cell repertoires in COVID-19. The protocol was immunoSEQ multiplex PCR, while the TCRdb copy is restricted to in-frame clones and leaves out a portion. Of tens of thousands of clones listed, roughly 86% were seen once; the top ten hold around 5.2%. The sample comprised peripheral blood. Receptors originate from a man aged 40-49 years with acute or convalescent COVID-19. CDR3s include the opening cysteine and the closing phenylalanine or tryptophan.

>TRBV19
CASSIAGTAGGEYF
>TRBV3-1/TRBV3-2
CASSQLESSSGNTIYF
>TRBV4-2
CASSQVGGRMNTEAFF
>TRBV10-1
CASSESGQGVDKNIQYF
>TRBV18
CASSPPGTGPYNEQFF
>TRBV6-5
CATKGQGGTDTQYF
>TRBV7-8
CASSSYTGNSYGYTF
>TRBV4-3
CASSQGTSGGRETQYF
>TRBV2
CASSEGLTANQPQHF
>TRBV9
CASSVGDSSGNTIYF
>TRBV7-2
CASSLATYYNEQFF
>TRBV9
CASSVGSGINYGYTF
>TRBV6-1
CASSEFKQGNEQFF
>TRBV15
CATSSSDTYEQYF
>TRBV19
CASSTPSSYEQYF
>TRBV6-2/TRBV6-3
CASSYLSGQSYEQYF
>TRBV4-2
CASSRQLASYNEQFF
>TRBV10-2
CASSESGGSGTGELFF
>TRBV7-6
CASSQTTDTQYF
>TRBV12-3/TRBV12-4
CASSPIMSTEAFF
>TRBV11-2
CASSLDRLAHEQFF
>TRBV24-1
CATSGLAGGYEQYF
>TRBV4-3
CASSKRQGASAGYTF
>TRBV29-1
CSASGTGNTEAFF
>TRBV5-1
CASSISRGTDTQYF
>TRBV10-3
CAISESRAGYEQYF
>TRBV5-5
CASSFNSQETQYF
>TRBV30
CAWSKDNNLQETQYF
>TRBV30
CAWSANGRNTIYF
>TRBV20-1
CSASRPGISSYEQYF
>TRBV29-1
CSVEGYRGGGYTF